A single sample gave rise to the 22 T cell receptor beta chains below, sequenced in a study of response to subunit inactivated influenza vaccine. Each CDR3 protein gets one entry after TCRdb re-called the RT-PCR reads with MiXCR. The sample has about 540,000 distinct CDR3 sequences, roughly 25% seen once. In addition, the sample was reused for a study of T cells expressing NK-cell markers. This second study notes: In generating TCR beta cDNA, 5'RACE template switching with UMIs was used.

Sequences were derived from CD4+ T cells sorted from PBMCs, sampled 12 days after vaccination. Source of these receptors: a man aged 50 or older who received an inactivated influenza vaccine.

CDR3: CASSRKISNYGYTF. The CDR3 coding sequence is TGTGCCAGCAGCCGAAAAATATCTAACTATGGCTACACCTTC. The rearrangement links TRBV7-2 to TRBJ1-2; D is ambiguous. The V gene's germline CDR1 is SGHTA and CDR2 FQGNSA. This CDR3 spans 14 amino acids. Trimming cost V 5 bases and J 0 bases, with 10 bases left between them.

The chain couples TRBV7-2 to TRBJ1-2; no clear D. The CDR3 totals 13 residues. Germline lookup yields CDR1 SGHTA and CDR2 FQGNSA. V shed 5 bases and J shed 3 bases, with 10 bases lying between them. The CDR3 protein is CASSPPGDYGYTF. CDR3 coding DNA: TGTGCCAGCAGCCCCCCTGGGGACTATGGCTACACCTTC.

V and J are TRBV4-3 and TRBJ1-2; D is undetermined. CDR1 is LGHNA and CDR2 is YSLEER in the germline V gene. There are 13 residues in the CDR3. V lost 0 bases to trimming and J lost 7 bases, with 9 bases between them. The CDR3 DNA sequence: TGCGCCAGCAGCCAAGATAAAATGGGTGGCTACACCTTC. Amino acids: CASSQDKMGGYTF.

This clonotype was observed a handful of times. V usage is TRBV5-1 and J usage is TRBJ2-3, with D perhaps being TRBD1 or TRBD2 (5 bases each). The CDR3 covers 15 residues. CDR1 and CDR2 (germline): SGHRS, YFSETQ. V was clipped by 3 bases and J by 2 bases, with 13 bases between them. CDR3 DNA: TGCGCCAGCAGCTCGGACGGGGCGTACACAGATACGCAGTATTTT. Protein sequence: CASSSDGAYTDTQYF.

CDR3 protein: CASRISGRGYEQYF. CDR3 in DNA: TGTGCCAGCAGGATTAGCGGGAGAGGCTACGAGCAGTACTTC. The rearrangement joins TRBV6-2 or TRBV6-3 to TRBJ2-7, with 9 bases fitting TRBD2. Trimming at V came to 6 bases and at J to 3 bases, leaving 6 bases not matched to a gene. Germline V CDR1 and CDR2: MNHEY, SVGEGT. This CDR3 is 14 amino acids long.

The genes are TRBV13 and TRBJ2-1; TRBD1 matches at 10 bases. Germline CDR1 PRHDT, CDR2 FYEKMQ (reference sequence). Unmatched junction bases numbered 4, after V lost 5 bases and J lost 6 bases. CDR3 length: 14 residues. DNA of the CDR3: TGTGCCAGCAGCAGACAGGGGGCGGTCAATGAGCAGTTCTTC. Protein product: CASSRQGAVNEQFF.

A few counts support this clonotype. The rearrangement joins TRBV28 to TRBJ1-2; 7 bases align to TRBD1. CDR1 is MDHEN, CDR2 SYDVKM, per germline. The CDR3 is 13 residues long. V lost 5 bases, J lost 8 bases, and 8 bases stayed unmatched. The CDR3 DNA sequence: TGTGCCAGCAGTCCCACGACAGGGACCGGCTACACCTTC. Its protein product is CASSPTTGTGYTF.

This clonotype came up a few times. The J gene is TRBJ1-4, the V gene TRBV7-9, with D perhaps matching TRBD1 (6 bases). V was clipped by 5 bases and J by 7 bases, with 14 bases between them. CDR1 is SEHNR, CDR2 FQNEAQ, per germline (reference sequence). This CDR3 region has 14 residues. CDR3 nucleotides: TGTGCCAGCAGCCAAGGGGGAATTGGTGAAAAACTGTTTTTT. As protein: CASSQGGIGEKLFF.

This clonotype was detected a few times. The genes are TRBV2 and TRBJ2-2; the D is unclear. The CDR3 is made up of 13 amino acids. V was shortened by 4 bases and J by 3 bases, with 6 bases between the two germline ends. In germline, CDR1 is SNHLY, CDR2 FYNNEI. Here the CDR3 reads CASSVVDTGELFF. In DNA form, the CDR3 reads TGTGCCAGCAGTGTTGTGGACACCGGGGAGCTGTTTTTT.

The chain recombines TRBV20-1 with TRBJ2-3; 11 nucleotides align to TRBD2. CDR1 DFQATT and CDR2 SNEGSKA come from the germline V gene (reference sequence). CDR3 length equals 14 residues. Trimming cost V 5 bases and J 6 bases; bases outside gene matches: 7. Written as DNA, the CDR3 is TGCAGTGCTGGTGACCTAGCGGGAGGTGATACGCAGTATTTT. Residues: CSAGDLAGGDTQYF.

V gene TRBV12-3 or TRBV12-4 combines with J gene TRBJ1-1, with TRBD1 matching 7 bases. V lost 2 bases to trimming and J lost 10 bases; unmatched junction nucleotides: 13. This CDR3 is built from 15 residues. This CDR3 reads CASSLIHRDRGGAFF. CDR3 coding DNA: TGTGCCAGCAGTTTAATCCACCGGGACAGAGGGGGAGCTTTCTTT.

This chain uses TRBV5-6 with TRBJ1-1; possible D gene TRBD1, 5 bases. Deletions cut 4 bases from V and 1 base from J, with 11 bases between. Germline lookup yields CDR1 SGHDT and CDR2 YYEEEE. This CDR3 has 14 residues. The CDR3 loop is CASSPMGRNTEAFF. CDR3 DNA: TGTGCCAGCAGCCCCATGGGGCGGAACACTGAAGCTTTCTTT.

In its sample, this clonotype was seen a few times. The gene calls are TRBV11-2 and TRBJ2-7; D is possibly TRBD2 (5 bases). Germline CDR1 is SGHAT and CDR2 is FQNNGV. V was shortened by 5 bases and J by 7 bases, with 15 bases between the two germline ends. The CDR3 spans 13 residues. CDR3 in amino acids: CASSRGKPGEQYF. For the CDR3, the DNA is TGTGCCAGCAGCCGGGGAAAGCCTGGGGAGCAGTACTTC.

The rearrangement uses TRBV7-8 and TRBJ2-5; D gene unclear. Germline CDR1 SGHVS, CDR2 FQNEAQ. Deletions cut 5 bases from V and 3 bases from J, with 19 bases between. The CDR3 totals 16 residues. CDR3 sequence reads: CASSGFAPQLKETQYF. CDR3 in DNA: TGTGCCAGCAGCGGTTTTGCGCCTCAATTGAAAGAGACCCAGTACTTC.

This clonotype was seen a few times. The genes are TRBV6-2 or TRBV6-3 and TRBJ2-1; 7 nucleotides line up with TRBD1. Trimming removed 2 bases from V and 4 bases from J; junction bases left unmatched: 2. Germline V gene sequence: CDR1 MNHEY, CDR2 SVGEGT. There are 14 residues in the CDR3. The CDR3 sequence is CASSYTTGYNEQFF. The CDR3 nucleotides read TGTGCCAGCAGTTACACGACAGGGTACAATGAGCAGTTCTTC.

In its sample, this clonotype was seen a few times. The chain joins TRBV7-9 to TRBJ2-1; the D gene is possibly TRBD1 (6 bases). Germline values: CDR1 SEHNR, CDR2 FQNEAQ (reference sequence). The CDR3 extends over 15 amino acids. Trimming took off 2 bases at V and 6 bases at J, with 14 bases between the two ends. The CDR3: CASSLLAGVRNEQFF. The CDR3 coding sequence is TGTGCCAGCAGCTTATTGGCAGGGGTTCGCAATGAGCAGTTCTTC.

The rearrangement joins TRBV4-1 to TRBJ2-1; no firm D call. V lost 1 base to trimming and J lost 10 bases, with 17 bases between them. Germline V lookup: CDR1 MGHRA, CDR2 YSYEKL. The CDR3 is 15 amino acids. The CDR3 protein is CASSQVGWARREQFF. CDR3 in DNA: TGCGCCAGCAGCCAAGTCGGTTGGGCTAGACGAGAGCAGTTCTTC.

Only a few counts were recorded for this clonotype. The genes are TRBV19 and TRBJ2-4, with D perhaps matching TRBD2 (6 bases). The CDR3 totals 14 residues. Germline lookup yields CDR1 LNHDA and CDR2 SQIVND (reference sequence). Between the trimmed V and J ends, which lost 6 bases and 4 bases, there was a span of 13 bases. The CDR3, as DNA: TGTGCCAGTAGGATTAGCGGAGGGAAAAACATTCAGTACTTC. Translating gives CASRISGGKNIQYF.

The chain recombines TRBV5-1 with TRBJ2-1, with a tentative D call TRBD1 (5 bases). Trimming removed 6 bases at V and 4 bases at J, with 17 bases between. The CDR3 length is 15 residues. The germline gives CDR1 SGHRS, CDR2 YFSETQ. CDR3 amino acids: CASNRQGGQYNEQFF. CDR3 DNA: TGCGCCAGCAATCGGCAGGGCGGTCAGTACAATGAGCAGTTCTTC. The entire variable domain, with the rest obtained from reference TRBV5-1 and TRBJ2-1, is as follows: KAGVTQTPRYLIKTRGQQVTLSCSPISGHRSVSWYQQTPGQGLQFLFEYFSETQRNKGNFPGRFSGRQFSNSRSEMNVSTLELGDSALYLCASNRQGGQYNEQFFGPGTRLTVL.

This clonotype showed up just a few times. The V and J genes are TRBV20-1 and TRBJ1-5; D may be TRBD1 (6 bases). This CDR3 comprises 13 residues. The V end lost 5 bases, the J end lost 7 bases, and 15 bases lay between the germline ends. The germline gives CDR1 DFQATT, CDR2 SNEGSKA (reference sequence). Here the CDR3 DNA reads TGCAGTGCTCGCCTACAGGGTAAACAGCCCCAGCATTTT. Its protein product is CSARLQGKQPQHF.

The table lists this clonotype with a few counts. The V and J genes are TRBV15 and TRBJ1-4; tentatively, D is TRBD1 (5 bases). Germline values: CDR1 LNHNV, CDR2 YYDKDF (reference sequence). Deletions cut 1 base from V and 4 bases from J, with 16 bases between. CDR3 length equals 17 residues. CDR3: CATSRAETARFNEKLFF. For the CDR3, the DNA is TGTGCCACCAGCAGAGCAGAGACAGCCAGGTTTAATGAAAAACTGTTTTTT.

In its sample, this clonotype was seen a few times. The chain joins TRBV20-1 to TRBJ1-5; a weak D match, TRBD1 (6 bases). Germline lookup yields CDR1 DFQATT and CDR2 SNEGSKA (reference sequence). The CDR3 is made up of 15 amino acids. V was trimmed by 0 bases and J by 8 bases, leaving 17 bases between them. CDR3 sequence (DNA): TGCAGTGCTAGAGATGGGACACTCGTTTTGGAGCCCCAGCATTTT. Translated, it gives CSARDGTLVLEPQHF.